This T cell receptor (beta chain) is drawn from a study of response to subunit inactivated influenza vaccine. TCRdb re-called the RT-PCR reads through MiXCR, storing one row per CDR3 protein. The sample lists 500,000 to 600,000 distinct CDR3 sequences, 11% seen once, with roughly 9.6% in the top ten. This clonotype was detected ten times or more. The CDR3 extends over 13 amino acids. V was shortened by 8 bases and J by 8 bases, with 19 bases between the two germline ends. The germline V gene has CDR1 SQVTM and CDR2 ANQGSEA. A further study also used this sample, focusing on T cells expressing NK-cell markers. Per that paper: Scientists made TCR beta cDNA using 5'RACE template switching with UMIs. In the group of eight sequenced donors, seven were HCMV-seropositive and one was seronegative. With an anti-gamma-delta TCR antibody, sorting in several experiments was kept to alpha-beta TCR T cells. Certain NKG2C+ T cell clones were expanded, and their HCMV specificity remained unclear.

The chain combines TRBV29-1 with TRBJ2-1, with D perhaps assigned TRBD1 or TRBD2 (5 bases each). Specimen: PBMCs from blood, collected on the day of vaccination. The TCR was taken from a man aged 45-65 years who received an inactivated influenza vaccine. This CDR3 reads CSIRDPAVDEQFF. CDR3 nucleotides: TGCAGCATCCGGGACCCAGCAGTGGATGAGCAGTTCTTC.